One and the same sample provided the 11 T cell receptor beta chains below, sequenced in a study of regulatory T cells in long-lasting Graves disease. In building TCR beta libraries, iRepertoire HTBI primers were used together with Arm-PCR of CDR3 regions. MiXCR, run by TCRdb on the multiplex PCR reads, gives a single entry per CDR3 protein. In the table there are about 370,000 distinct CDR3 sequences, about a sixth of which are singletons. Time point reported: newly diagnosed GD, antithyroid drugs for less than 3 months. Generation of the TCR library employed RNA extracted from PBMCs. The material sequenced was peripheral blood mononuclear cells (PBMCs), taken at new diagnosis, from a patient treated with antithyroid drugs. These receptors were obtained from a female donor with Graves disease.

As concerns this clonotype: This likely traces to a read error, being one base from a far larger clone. The CDR3 loop is CASSGGRHLGNEQYF. CDR3 sequence (DNA): TGTGCCAGCAGCGGAGGGAGGCATCTGGGAAATGAGCAGTACTTC. This sequence joins TRBV7-2 and TRBJ2-3; tentative D call: TRBD2 (6 bases). The end of the DNA aligns better with TRBJ2-7, so the J call may be wrong. Germline assignment: CDR1 SGHTA and CDR2 FQGNSA. The CDR3 has 15 amino acids.

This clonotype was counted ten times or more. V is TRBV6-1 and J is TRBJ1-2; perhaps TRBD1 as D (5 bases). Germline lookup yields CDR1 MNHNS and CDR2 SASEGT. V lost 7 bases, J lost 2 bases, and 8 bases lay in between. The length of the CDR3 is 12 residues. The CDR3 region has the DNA TGTGCCAGCATCGAGGGGAACTATGGCTACACCTTC. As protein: CASIEGNYGYTF.

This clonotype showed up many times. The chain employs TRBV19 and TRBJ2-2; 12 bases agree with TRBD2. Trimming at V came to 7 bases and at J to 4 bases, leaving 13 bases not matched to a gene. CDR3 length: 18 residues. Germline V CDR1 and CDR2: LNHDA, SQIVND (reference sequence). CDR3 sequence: CASTFLLAGGLGTGELFF. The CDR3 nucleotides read TGTGCCAGTACCTTTCTACTAGCGGGGGGCTTGGGCACCGGGGAGCTGTTTTTT. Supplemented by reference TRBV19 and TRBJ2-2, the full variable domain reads DGGITQSPKYLFRKEGQNVTLSCEQNLNHDAMYWYRQDPGQGLRLIYYSQIVNDFQKGDIAEGYSVSREKKESFPLTVTSAQKNPTAFYLCASTFLLAGGLGTGELFFGEGSRLTVL.

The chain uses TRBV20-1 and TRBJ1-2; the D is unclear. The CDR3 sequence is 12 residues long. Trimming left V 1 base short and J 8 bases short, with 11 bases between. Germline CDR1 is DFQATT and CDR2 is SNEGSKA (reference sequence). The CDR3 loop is CSARVVGSGYTF. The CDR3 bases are TGCAGTGCTAGAGTTGTCGGAAGCGGCTACACCTTC.

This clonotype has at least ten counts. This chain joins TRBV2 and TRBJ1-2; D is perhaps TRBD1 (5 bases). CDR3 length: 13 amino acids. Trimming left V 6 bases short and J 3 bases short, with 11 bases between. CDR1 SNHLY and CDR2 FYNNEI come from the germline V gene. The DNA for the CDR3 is TGTGCCAGCAGCGAACAGGCTGACTATGGCTACACCTTC. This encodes CASSEQADYGYTF.

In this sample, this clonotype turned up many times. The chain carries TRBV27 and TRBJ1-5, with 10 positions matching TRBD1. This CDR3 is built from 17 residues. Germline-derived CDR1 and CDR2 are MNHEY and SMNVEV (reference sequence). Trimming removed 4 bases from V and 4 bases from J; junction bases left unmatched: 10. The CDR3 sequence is CASSWLSGQGINQPQHF. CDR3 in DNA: TGTGCCAGCAGTTGGCTTTCGGGACAGGGGATTAATCAGCCCCAGCATTTT.

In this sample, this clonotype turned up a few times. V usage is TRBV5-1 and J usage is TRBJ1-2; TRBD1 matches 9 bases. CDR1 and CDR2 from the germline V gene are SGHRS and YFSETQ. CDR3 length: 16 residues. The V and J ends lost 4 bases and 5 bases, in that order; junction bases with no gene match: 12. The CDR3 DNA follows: TGCGCCAGCAGCAGCCTTAGCGCCGGGACAGGGTATGGCTACACCTTC. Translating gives CASSSLSAGTGYGYTF.

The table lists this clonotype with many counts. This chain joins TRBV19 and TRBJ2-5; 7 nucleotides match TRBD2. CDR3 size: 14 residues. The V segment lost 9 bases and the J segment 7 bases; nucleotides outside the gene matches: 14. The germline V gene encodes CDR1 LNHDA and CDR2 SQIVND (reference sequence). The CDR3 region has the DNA TGTGCCAGCTCGACTAGCCAGGCGGAGGGGACCCAGTACTTC. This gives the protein CASSTSQAEGTQYF. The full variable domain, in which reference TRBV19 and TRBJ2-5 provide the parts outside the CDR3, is DGGITQSPKYLFRKEGQNVTLSCEQNLNHDAMYWYRQDPGQGLRLIYYSQIVNDFQKGDIAEGYSVSREKKESFPLTVTSAQKNPTAFYLCASSTSQAEGTQYFGPGTRLLVL.

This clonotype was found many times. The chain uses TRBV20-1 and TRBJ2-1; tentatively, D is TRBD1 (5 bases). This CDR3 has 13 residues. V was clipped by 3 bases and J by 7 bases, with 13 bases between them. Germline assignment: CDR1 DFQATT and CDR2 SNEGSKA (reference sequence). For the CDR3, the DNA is TGCAGTGCTAGCCCCCGTAGGGGAAATGAGCAGTTCTTC. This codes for CSASPRRGNEQFF.

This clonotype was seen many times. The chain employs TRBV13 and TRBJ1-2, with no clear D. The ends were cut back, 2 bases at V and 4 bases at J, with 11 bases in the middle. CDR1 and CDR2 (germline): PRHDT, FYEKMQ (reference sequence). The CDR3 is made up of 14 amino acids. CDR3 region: CASSLQARSYGYTF. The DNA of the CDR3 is TGTGCCAGCAGCTTACAGGCCAGGAGCTATGGCTACACCTTC. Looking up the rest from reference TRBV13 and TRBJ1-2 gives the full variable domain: AAGVIQSPRHLIKEKRETATLKCYPIPRHDTVYWYQQGPGQDPQFLISFYEKMQSDKGSIPDRFSAQQFSDYHSELNMSSLELGDSALYFCASSLQARSYGYTFGSGTRLTVV.

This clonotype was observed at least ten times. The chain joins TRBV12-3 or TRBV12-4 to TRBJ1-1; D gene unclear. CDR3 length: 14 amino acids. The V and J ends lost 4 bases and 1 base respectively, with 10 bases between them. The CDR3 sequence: CASSSLSRNTEAFF. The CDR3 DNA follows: TGTGCCAGCAGTTCCCTCAGCCGGAACACTGAAGCTTTCTTT.